This TCR beta chain was identified in a study of T-cell memory formation after mild COVID-19. On the study more broadly: Most TCR clusters belonged to a single donor.

This clonotype was seen a few times. Its specificity is unknown. Study-wide results and caveats: SARS-CoV-2 specificity was not confirmed for second-wave clones peaking on day 37. Contracting CD4+ clones sat mainly in CM and EM; CD8+ in EMRA.

The CDR3 consists of 12 residues. Deletions cut 3 bases from V and 0 bases from J, with 4 bases between. CDR1 SQVTM and CDR2 ANQGSEA come from the germline V gene. Libraries for TCRalpha and TCRbeta carried sample barcodes and unique molecular identifiers via 5'RACE. TCRdb reprocessed the 5' RACE reads with MiXCR, giving one entry per CDR3 protein. The data hold over 500,000 distinct CDR3 sequences, with about 18% observed a single time. The chain combines TRBV29-1 with TRBJ2-3; D remains unclear. The sample taken for sequencing was PBMCs or a T cell subset sorted from them (not recorded which). This clonotype was sampled from an adult woman who had mild COVID-19 (a few samples of this study predate the infection). Cell type and time point are not known. The chain's CDR3 is CSVDQSTDTQYF. CDR3 bases: TGCAGCGTTGACCAGAGCACAGATACGCAGTATTTT.